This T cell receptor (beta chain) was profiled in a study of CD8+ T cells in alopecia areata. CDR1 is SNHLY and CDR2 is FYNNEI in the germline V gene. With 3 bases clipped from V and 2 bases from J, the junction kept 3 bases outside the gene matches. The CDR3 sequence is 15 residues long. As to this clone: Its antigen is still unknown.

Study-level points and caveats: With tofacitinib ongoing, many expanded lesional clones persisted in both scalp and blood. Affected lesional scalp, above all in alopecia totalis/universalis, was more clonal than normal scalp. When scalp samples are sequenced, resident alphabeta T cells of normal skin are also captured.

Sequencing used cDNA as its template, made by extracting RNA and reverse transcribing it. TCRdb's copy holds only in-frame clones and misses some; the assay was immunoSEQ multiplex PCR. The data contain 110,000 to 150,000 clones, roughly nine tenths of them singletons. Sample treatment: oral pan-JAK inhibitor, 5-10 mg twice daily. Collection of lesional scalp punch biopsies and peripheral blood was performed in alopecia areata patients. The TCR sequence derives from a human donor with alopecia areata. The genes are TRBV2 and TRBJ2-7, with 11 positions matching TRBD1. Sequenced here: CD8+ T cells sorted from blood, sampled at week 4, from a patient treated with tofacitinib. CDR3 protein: CASSDPGQGAYEQYF. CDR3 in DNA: TGTGCCAGCAGTGACCCGGGACAGGGGGCCTACGAGCAGTACTTC.